A selection of T cell receptor beta chains follows, all from one sample in a study of CD8 T cells in ankylosing spondylitis. MiXCR, applied by TCRdb to the 5' RACE reads, yields one record per CDR3 protein. The profile shows approximately 200,000 distinct CDR3 sequences, 13% of them singletons. The material sequenced was blood, either unsorted or a sorted T cell fraction (not recorded which). The receptors stem from a female donor with ankylosing spondylitis or in good health (not recorded which). The CDR3 runs from the conserved cysteine through the conserved F or W. A D gene is named only where the DNA matches it firmly. Clone size is given for some rows only: seen once, a few or many times, or a class if the clone is expanded.

>TRBV5-5|TRBJ1-1|.|many
TGTGCCAGCAGCTTGGTCGGGAGAGCGACTGAAGCTTTCTTT
CASSLVGRATEAFF
>TRBV7-2|TRBJ1-2|.|.
TGTGCCAGCAGCCTCTCGACAGTCTACTATGGCTACACCTTC
CASSLSTVYYGYTF
>TRBV27|TRBJ2-1|.|few
TGTGCCAGCAGCGATCTGGGTAATGAGCAGTTCTTC
CASSDLGNEQFF
>TRBV10-2|TRBJ2-2|.|.
TGCGCCAGCAGGGTCCCGAACACCGGGGAGCTGTTTTTT
CASRVPNTGELFF
>TRBV12-3/TRBV12-4|TRBJ2-2|TRBD2|many
TGTGCCAGCAGTGAAACTAGCGGGAGAGGCGGGGAGCTGTTTTTT
CASSETSGRGGELFF
>TRBV7-2|TRBJ1-3|.|many
TGTGCCAGCAGCTTAGCGCTAGGCGGGGGCCCCCAAAACACCATATATTTT
CASSLALGGGPQNTIYF
>TRBV12-3/TRBV12-4|TRBJ2-7|.|few
TGTGCCAGCAGCTCGGACTCCTGGGGATCCTACGAGCAGTACTTC
CASSSDSWGSYEQYF
>TRBV28|TRBJ2-1|.|many
TGTGCCAGCAGTCTAAACACAATCTCCTACAATGAGCAGTTCTTC
CASSLNTISYNEQFF
>TRBV7-6|TRBJ2-6|.|.
TGTGCCAGCAGCTTAGTGCCCATTGGACAGAGGGACTCTGGGGCCAACGTCCTGACTTTC
CASSLVPIGQRDSGANVLTF
>TRBV5-1|TRBJ2-1|TRBD2|many
TGCGCCAGCAGCGGACCCCTAGCGGGAGAGGGAGAGCAGTTCTTC
CASSGPLAGEGEQFF
>TRBV21-1|TRBJ2-3|.|many
TGTGCCAGCACAGATACGCAGTATTTT
CASTDTQYF
>TRBV6-2/TRBV6-3|TRBJ2-7|.|few
TGTGCCAGCTGCGACCCAGGCCGGTACGAGCAGTACTTC
CASCDPGRYEQYF
>TRBV11-3|TRBJ2-1|.|many
TGTGCCAGCACCCTAAGGGGGAGCGCTAGCTCCTACAATGAGCAGTTCTTC
CASTLRGSASSYNEQFF
>TRBV28|TRBJ1-4|.|many
TGTGCCAGCAGTTTCCGGACGGCTAATGAAAAACTGTTTTTT
CASSFRTANEKLFF
>TRBV19|TRBJ1-2|.|many
TGTGCCAGTACCAGAACAGGATTCTACTATGGCTACACCTTC
CASTRTGFYYGYTF
>TRBV5-1|TRBJ2-2|.|.
TGCGCCAGCAGCTCCCGGGACTCCATTTCCGGGGAGCTGTTTTTT
CASSSRDSISGELFF
>TRBV10-3|TRBJ2-7|.|many
TGTGCCATCAGTGAGGGGGCCTACGAGCAGTACTTC
CAISEGAYEQYF
>TRBV20-1|TRBJ1-1|.|many
TGCAGTGCTGGGGGGCGTAAGAACACTGAAGCTTTCTTT
CSAGGRKNTEAFF
>TRBV30|TRBJ2-7|TRBD2|few
TGTGCCTGGGGGAGGGAGCCCAGATACGAGCAGTACTTC
CAWGREPRYEQYF
>TRBV5-6|TRBJ1-6|.|many
TGTGCCAGCAGCTTGGGGATAATTCGATCACCCCTCCACTTT
CASSLGIIRSPLHF
>TRBV20-1|TRBJ1-2|.|few
TGCAGTGCTAGAGATATGGAGGGGAGGTATGGCTACACCTTC
CSARDMEGRYGYTF
>TRBV10-3|TRBJ2-1|.|few
TGTGCCATCAGTGAGTCAGGGTCCGATGAGCAGTTCTTC
CAISESGSDEQFF
>TRBV5-1|TRBJ2-3|TRBD2|many
TGCGCCAGCCTAGCGGAAAGAACAGATACGCAGTATTTT
CASLAERTDTQYF
>TRBV7-2|TRBJ1-2|.|few
TGTGCCAGCAGCCCTATTGTGGGGGTACGCTACACCTTC
CASSPIVGVRYTF
>TRBV7-2|TRBJ2-3|.|.
TGTGCCAGCAGCTTTAGGGGGGCACTCACAGATACGCAGTATTTT
CASSFRGALTDTQYF
>TRBV5-1|TRBJ1-1|.|many
TGCGCCAGCAGCTTGGCCATTAACACTGAAGCTTTCTTT
CASSLAINTEAFF
>TRBV6-2/TRBV6-3|TRBJ2-7|.|.
TGTGCCAGCAGTCCGAGGATCAGAATCTCCTACGAGCAGTACTTC
CASSPRIRISYEQYF
>TRBV29-1|TRBJ1-5|TRBD1|.
TGCAGCGTTGGGGCAGGGGGTCAGCCCCAGCATTTT
CSVGAGGQPQHF
>TRBV27|TRBJ2-1|TRBD2|.
TGTGCCAGCAGTCCCCTAGCGGACTGGGGCAATGAGCAGTTCTTC
CASSPLADWGNEQFF
>TRBV7-2|TRBJ2-3|.|many
TGTGCCAGCAGCTTAGGAGGGTCTATGGATACGCAGTATTTT
CASSLGGSMDTQYF
>TRBV29-1|TRBJ2-7|TRBD2|few
TGCAGTTTCTCAAGCGGGAGGAATTCCTACGAGCAGTACTTC
CSFSSGRNSYEQYF
>TRBV10-3|TRBJ2-3|.|many
TGTGCCATGGCAGGTTCTAGCGGCACAGATACGCAGTATTTT
CAMAGSSGTDTQYF
>TRBV9|TRBJ2-1|TRBD2|.
TGTGCCAGCAGCCTATCCGGGACTAGCGGCAATGAGCAGTTCTTC
CASSLSGTSGNEQFF
>TRBV7-2|TRBJ2-5|TRBD1|.
TGTGCCAGCAGCTTGGACAGGGCCCAAGAGACCCAGTACTTC
CASSLDRAQETQYF
>TRBV11-1|TRBJ2-3|TRBD2|few
TGTGCCAGCAGCCCCCCGGGGAGGGGAGATACGCAGTATTTT
CASSPPGRGDTQYF
>TRBV5-1|TRBJ1-3|.|many
TGCGCCAGCAGCTTGATCGGGGGAAACACCATATATTTT
CASSLIGGNTIYF
>TRBV7-9|TRBJ2-5|.|many
TGTGCCAGCAGTTTAAGCGAGGAGACCCAGTACTTC
CASSLSEETQYF
>TRBV5-6|TRBJ2-1|.|.
TGTGCCAGCAGCTTGGGGGGGCCTGATGAGCAGTTCTTC
CASSLGGPDEQFF
>TRBV20-1|TRBJ2-1|TRBD1|.
TGCAGTGCCCCAGAACGGACAGGGGGCCCATACAATGAGCAGTTCTTC
CSAPERTGGPYNEQFF
>TRBV12-3/TRBV12-4|TRBJ1-1|.|many
TGTGCCAGCGGGCCAGGGTTTGAAGCTTTCTTT
CASGPGFEAFF
>TRBV7-2|TRBJ2-3|TRBD2|many
TGTGCCAGCAGCTTAACACTAGCGTTCCCCACAGATACGCAGTATTTT
CASSLTLAFPTDTQYF
>TRBV7-2|TRBJ1-5|.|.
TGTGCCAGCAGCTTAGGGCTTCGCAATCAGCCCCAGCATTTT
CASSLGLRNQPQHF
>TRBV5-1|TRBJ2-4|TRBD2|many
TGCGCCAGCAGCGGACTAGCGGGAGCCAAAAACATTCAGTACTTC
CASSGLAGAKNIQYF
>TRBV20-1|TRBJ2-3|.|few
TGCAGTGCTCGGACAGACACAGATACGCAGTATTTT
CSARTDTDTQYF
>TRBV20-1|TRBJ1-1|.|many
TGCAGTGCTATATTGGCGAACACTGAAGCTTTCTTT
CSAILANTEAFF
>TRBV15|TRBJ2-3|TRBD1|.
TGTGCCACCAGCAGCGGGACAGCTAGCACAGATACGCAGTATTTT
CATSSGTASTDTQYF
>TRBV20-1|TRBJ2-3|.|many
TGCAGTGCTAGAGCCGACAGTTTCACAGATACGCAGTATTTT
CSARADSFTDTQYF
>TRBV7-6|TRBJ1-1|TRBD1|many
TGTGCCAGCAGCTACCCACAGGGGGCAGACACTGAAGCTTTCTTT
CASSYPQGADTEAFF
>TRBV18|TRBJ2-1|.|few
TGTGCCAGCTCACCTCGTTCGGGAGACGGGAATGAGCAGTTCTTC
CASSPRSGDGNEQFF
>TRBV20-1|TRBJ1-3|TRBD1|many
TGCAGTGCTTCCCCGGACAGGGCAGGGCCTGGAAACACCATATATTTT
CSASPDRAGPGNTIYF
>TRBV7-2|TRBJ1-2|.|few
TGTGCCAGCAACTCGCGGCGGGAGGGATATGGCTACACCTTC
CASNSRREGYGYTF
>TRBV7-9|TRBJ2-1|.|many
TGTGCCAGCAGCCCTTTTCGGGGCGGGACCCACAATGAGCAGTTCTTC
CASSPFRGGTHNEQFF